The present T cell receptor (beta chain) was sequenced within a study of blood T cell repertoires in COVID-19. Whole-study context: COVID-19 samples, acute and convalescent, were from the United States, Italy and Spain. T cells, B-cell-depleted T cells, or PBMCs supplied cDNA or gDNA.

As originally analysed: Reference gene primer amplification yielded estimated nucleated cell counts. Sequencing was performed with immunoSEQ multiplex PCR; in TCRdb, only in-frame clones are kept and a portion is missing. D and trimming come from the DNA, and the V and J calls and clone size come from that table. The sample shows roughly 200,000 clones, 80% of them seen only once. Germline assignment: CDR1 SGHVS and CDR2 FQNEAQ. The CDR3 contains 15 residues. Deletions cut 2 bases from V and 0 bases from J, with 11 bases between. V is TRBV7-8 and J is TRBJ2-7; D may be TRBD2 (6 bases). The source material was peripheral blood. This TCR was recovered from a man between 65 and 79 years old with active or convalescent COVID-19. CDR3 residues: CASSLLQRVSYEQYF. In nucleotides, the CDR3 is TGTGCCAGCAGCTTATTACAGCGGGTCTCCTACGAGCAGTACTTC.